This is a list of T cell receptor beta chains from one sample in a study of blood T cell repertoires in COVID-19. This table comes from immunoSEQ multiplex PCR, and its TCRdb copy is limited to in-frame clones, with some not included. The sample comprises roughly 86,000 clones, approximately 80% of which are singletons, and about 2% rests with the top ten. Material for sequencing was peripheral blood. These receptors originate from a woman aged 70-85 years with acute or convalescent COVID-19. Both conserved end residues are trimmed from each CDR3.

j_call,v_call,cdr3_aa
TRBJ1-1,TRBV5-1,ASSLGRGGPMNTEAF
TRBJ1-5,TRBV7-2,ASSPEGDQPQH
TRBJ1-5,TRBV7-8,ASSPLGQGNNQPQH
TRBJ1-2,TRBV6-5,ASTYRGTGYT
TRBJ1-4,TRBV6-5,ASRRDAGEKLF
TRBJ1-2,TRBV7-9,ASSLLGTGDNYGYT
TRBJ2-1,TRBV5-1,ASSIRQGDNEQF
TRBJ1-1,TRBV6-5,ASIPASRDRAEAF
TRBJ2-3,TRBV7-9,ASSLGLQGTDTQY
TRBJ2-7,TRBV10-3,AISESDRIGH
TRBJ1-4,TRBV4-1,ASSLTGVTNEKLF
TRBJ2-1,TRBV27,ASTNRQGNPYNEQF
TRBJ1-2,TRBV18,ASSPQQGNSNYGYT
TRBJ2-1,TRBV28,ASGLFYNEQF
TRBJ2-3,TRBV11-2,ASSTFGLSSGQY
TRBJ1-1,TRBV11-2,ASSLMRNTEAF
TRBJ1-2,TRBV3-1/TRBV3-2,ASSPSWGGDYGYT
TRBJ1-5,TRBV2,ASRTGLQHQPQH
TRBJ1-1,TRBV27,ASRVTVLNTEAF
TRBJ2-1,TRBV28,ASSTQGQPSFRDEQF
TRBJ1-4,TRBV10-3,ATMSTGAEEKLF
TRBJ1-5,TRBV28,ASSSVQGQPQH
TRBJ1-5,TRBV4-1,ASSQEGSGNQPQH
TRBJ2-3,TRBV2,ASSGPGGADTQY
TRBJ1-2,TRBV6-5,ASSYWGTGAGYGYT
TRBJ2-2,TRBV3-1/TRBV3-2,ASSQGLVDTGELF
TRBJ2-7,TRBV11-1,ASSLDLTGPYEQY
TRBJ2-1,TRBV3-1/TRBV3-2,ASSRALQVYNEQF
TRBJ2-5,TRBV29-1,SVAYGTSGDQETQY
TRBJ2-1,TRBV7-8,ASSESYLQGRNNEQF
TRBJ1-1,TRBV3-1/TRBV3-2,ASSRGGDTEAF
TRBJ2-3,TRBV5-1,ASTSPLSTDTQY
TRBJ1-1,TRBV5-1,ASSLGGTGRYTEAF
TRBJ2-1,TRBV5-4,ASSRGEGGVEQF
TRBJ1-1,TRBV3-1/TRBV3-2,ASSQGTRGIWSTEAF
TRBJ1-4,TRBV18,ASSPLDRAGEKLF
TRBJ1-6,TRBV3-1/TRBV3-2,ASSPRDRGSPLH
TRBJ2-3,TRBV5-1,ASSFNTDTQY
TRBJ1-1,TRBV19,ASRILGGEAF
TRBJ1-2,TRBV6-6,ASSSGTGEVSGYT
TRBJ2-1,TRBV10-3,AARRSTPYNEQF
TRBJ2-7,TRBV4-1,ASSQEDGGWYEQY
TRBJ2-7,TRBV24-1,ATSDSETGGNEQY